Listed here are 19 T cell receptor beta chains from one sample, sequenced in a study of control samples from healthy donors and cancer patients. Assay: immunoSEQ multiplex PCR; the TCRdb copy retains only in-frame clones and omits some. The sample includes about 92,000 clones, roughly 86% of them seen just once. The sequencing sample was made of blood. These receptors were collected from a woman between 55 and 75 years old in good health.

The V and J genes are TRBV30 and TRBJ1-2; a possible D gene is TRBD1 (6 bases). This CDR3 region has 13 residues. From germline, CDR1 is GTSNPN and CDR2 SVGIG (reference sequence). Trimming removed 8 bases at V and 7 bases at J, with 20 bases between. The CDR3 spells CAGCDRLWGGYTF. The CDR3 bases are TGTGCCGGCTGTGACAGGTTATGGGGTGGCTACACCTTC.

The rearrangement links TRBV2 to TRBJ2-5, with D possibly TRBD2 on 6 matching bases. Germline CDR1 reads SNHLY; CDR2 reads FYNNEI. The ends were cut back, 6 bases at V and 5 bases at J, with 19 bases in the middle. This CDR3 comprises 15 residues. The CDR3 spells CASSPNFSGSETQYF. The CDR3 DNA follows: TGTGCCAGCAGCCCGAACTTTAGCGGAAGCGAGACCCAGTACTTC.

The chain carries TRBV20-1 and TRBJ2-1; D is tentatively TRBD1 or TRBD2 (5 bases each). The CDR3 is made up of 14 amino acids. Per the germline V gene, CDR1 is DFQATT and CDR2 is SNEGSKA (reference sequence). Trimming took off 3 bases at V and 3 bases at J, with 12 bases between the two ends. DNA of the CDR3: TGCAGTGCTAGTCGAGGGGCTTTCTACAATGAGCAGTTCTTC. It codes for CSASRGAFYNEQFF.

V and J are TRBV18 and TRBJ1-2; 8 positions agree with TRBD1. Per the germline V gene, CDR1 is KGHSH and CDR2 is LQKENI. The trim removed 5 bases at V and 6 bases at J, leaving 17 bases unmatched. There are 17 residues in the CDR3. CDR3 DNA sequence: TGTGCCAGCTCAACCGTTTACGATGGCCAGGGGGCTAATGGCTACACCTTC. Translating it yields CASSTVYDGQGANGYTF.

V is TRBV7-9 and J is TRBJ2-1; 7 bases align to TRBD1. Germline values: CDR1 SEHNR, CDR2 FQNEAQ (reference sequence). J was trimmed by 5 bases and V by 6 bases; bases with no gene match: 4. This CDR3 is built from 13 residues. The DNA for the CDR3 is TGTGCCAGCAGTCCCGACAGGGACAATGAGCAGTTCTTC. It yields the protein CASSPDRDNEQFF.

The chain links TRBV14 to TRBJ2-1; no definite D call. Germline V gene lookup returns CDR1 SGHDN and CDR2 FVKESK. The CDR3 has 15 amino acids. Deletions cut 2 bases from V and 0 bases from J, with 8 bases between. CDR3 loop: CASSQKMGSYNEQFF. CDR3 nucleotides: TGTGCCAGCAGCCAAAAGATGGGCTCCTACAATGAGCAGTTCTTC.

This clone has more than one count but fewer than ten. V and J are TRBV7-9 and TRBJ2-1; TRBD1 aligns across 7 bases. The ends lost 4 bases at V and 6 bases at J; junction bases unmatched: 9. The germline V gene encodes CDR1 SEHNR and CDR2 FQNEAQ (reference sequence). The CDR3 extends over 15 amino acids. CDR3 loop: CASSSETHRGNEQFF. The CDR3 DNA is TGTGCCAGCAGCTCAGAAACCCACAGGGGCAATGAGCAGTTCTTC.

In its sample, this clone was seen a few times. CDR3 sequence (DNA): TGTGCCAGCAGCTTAGGCGGCGGGACTGGGAAATTGAACACTGAAGCTTTCTTT. Amino acid sequence: CASSLGGGTGKLNTEAFF. The chain combines TRBV11-2 with TRBJ1-1; D might be TRBD1 (5 bases). Germline CDR1 SGHAT, CDR2 FQNNGV. There are 18 residues in the CDR3. V shed 1 base and J shed 0 bases, with 18 bases lying between them.

The chain recombines TRBV3-1 (or the pseudogene TRBV3-2) with TRBJ2-2; D is uncertain. The V end was cut by 1 base, the J end by 2 bases, with 2 bases between. This CDR3 has 13 amino acids. Germline CDR1 reads LGHDT; CDR2 reads YNNKEL (reference sequence). CDR3 in DNA: TGTGCCAGCAGCCAAGTAAACACCGGGGAGCTGTTTTTT. As protein: CASSQVNTGELFF.

This clone was observed a few times. The chain recombines TRBV7-9 with TRBJ2-1; D remains ambiguous. V was clipped by 6 bases and J by 0 bases, with 12 bases between them. Germline V lookup: CDR1 SEHNR, CDR2 FQNEAQ (reference sequence). This CDR3 is 15 amino acids long. CDR3 in DNA: TGTGCCAGCAGACACACACGCCGCTCCTACAATGAGCAGTTCTTC. The encoded protein is CASRHTRRSYNEQFF. The variable domain in full, with the rest retrieved from reference TRBV7-9 and TRBJ2-1, is DTGVSQNPRHKITKRGQNVTFRCDPISEHNRLYWYRQTLGQGPEFLTYFQNEAQLEKSRLLSDRFSAERPKGSFSTLEIQRTEQGDSAMYLCASRHTRRSYNEQFFGPGTRLTVL.

The chain is built from TRBV29-1 and TRBJ2-5; the match to TRBD2 covers 14 bases. This CDR3 has 19 amino acids. Germline V gene sequence: CDR1 SQVTM, CDR2 ANQGSEA. Unmatched junction bases numbered 16, after V lost 5 bases and J lost 2 bases. The DNA for the CDR3 is TGCAGCGTTACCCTCTTCGGGACTAGCGGGAGCATCTTACAAGAGACCCAGTACTTC. Translating it yields CSVTLFGTSGSILQETQYF.

This clone appeared a few times. The chain combines TRBV5-1 with TRBJ2-6; no clear D gene. The V gene's germline CDR1 is SGHRS and CDR2 YFSETQ. The CDR3 length is 16 residues. V was pared by 0 bases and J by 0 bases, with 7 bases between. The chain's CDR3 is CASSLEPVSGANVLTF. The CDR3 nucleotides are TGCGCCAGCAGCTTGGAACCGGTCTCTGGGGCCAACGTCCTGACTTTC.

This clone was seen a handful of times. The chain carries TRBV24-1 and TRBJ2-2; a possible D gene is TRBD2 (6 bases). This CDR3 has 12 amino acids. V lost 7 bases and J lost 6, with 8 bases in between. The germline V gene has CDR1 KGHDR and CDR2 SFDVKD. The CDR3 protein is CATSPGAGELFF. The DNA of the CDR3 is TGTGCCACCAGCCCGGGGGCCGGGGAGCTGTTTTTT.

The rearrangement uses TRBV2 and TRBJ2-1; TRBD1 is a possible D gene (7 bases). V was trimmed by 3 bases and J by 4 bases, leaving 13 bases between them. CDR1 and CDR2 from the germline V gene are SNHLY and FYNNEI. The CDR3 totals 15 residues. CDR3 protein: CASSDQGGRYNEQFF. CDR3 DNA sequence: TGTGCCAGCAGTGACCAGGGGGGAAGGTACAATGAGCAGTTCTTC.

The chain carries TRBV14 and TRBJ1-6; 7 nucleotides line up with TRBD1. There are 18 residues in the CDR3. Per the germline V gene, CDR1 is SGHDN and CDR2 is FVKESK. V was pared by 0 bases and J by 7 bases, with 12 bases of the junction left unmatched. CDR3 nucleotides: TGTGCCAGCAGCCAAGATGGGGGGCCGGGACAGATAAATTCACCCCTCCACTTT. Amino acids: CASSQDGGPGQINSPLHF.

This chain links TRBV7-2 with TRBJ2-2; possibly TRBD1 or TRBD2 for D (7 bases each). The V end lost 5 bases, the J end lost 6 bases, and 16 bases lay between the germline ends. The CDR3 contains 15 residues. CDR1 and CDR2 from the germline V gene are SGHTA and FQGNSA. The CDR3 bases are TGTGCCAGCAGCCCAGGGGGGGGGTTTCCCGGGGAGCTGTTTTTT. It specifies CASSPGGGFPGELFF. The full variable domain, with the rest looked up from reference TRBV7-2 and TRBJ2-2, is GAGVSQSPSNKVTEKGKDVELRCDPISGHTALYWYRQSLGQGLEFLIYFQGNSAPDKSGLPSDRFSAERTGGSVSTLTIQRTQQEDSAVYLCASSPGGGFPGELFFGEGSRLTVL.

The chain recombines TRBV7-9 with TRBJ2-5; either TRBD1 or TRBD2 may fit D (6 bases each). The CDR3 runs to 14 residues. Germline V CDR1 and CDR2: SEHNR, FQNEAQ (reference sequence). Trimming stripped 5 bases from V and 7 bases from J, with 17 bases between. The CDR3 nucleotides are TGTGCCAGCAGCCCACAGGGAGGTAAAGGGACCCAGTACTTC. It is translated as CASSPQGGKGTQYF. The complete variable domain, with remaining parts taken from reference TRBV7-9 and TRBJ2-5, reads DTGVSQNPRHKITKRGQNVTFRCDPISEHNRLYWYRQTLGQGPEFLTYFQNEAQLEKSRLLSDRFSAERPKGSFSTLEIQRTEQGDSAMYLCASSPQGGKGTQYFGPGTRLLVL.

The chain combines TRBV18 with TRBJ2-1, with TRBD1 matching 9 bases. From germline, CDR1 is KGHSH and CDR2 LQKENI. This CDR3 spans 14 amino acids. V was pared by 4 bases and J by 8 bases, with 6 bases of the junction left unmatched. The CDR3 reads CASSLQGARDEQFF. The CDR3 DNA reads TGTGCCAGCTCACTACAGGGGGCGCGGGATGAGCAGTTCTTC.

V is TRBV7-2 and J is TRBJ2-2, with 8 bases aligning to TRBD2. V was clipped by 5 bases and J by 2 bases; unmatched bases: 13. Germline V lookup: CDR1 SGHTA, CDR2 FQGNSA. The CDR3 consists of 18 residues. This CDR3 reads CASSRIGGAVANTGELFF. As DNA, the CDR3 is TGTGCCAGCAGCCGCATCGGGGGGGCAGTCGCCAACACCGGGGAGCTGTTTTTT.